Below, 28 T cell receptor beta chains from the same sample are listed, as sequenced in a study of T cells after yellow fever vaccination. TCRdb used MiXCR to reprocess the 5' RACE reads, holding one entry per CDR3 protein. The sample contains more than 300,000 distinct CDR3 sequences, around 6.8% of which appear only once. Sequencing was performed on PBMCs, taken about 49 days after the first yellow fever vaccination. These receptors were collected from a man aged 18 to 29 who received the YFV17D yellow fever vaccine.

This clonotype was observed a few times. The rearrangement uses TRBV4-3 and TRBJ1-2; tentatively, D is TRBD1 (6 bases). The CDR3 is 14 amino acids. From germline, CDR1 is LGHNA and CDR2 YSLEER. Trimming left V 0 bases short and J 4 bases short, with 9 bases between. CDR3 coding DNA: TGCGCCAGCAGCCAAGAATTAGGGGGCTATGGCTACACCTTC. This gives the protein CASSQELGGYGYTF.

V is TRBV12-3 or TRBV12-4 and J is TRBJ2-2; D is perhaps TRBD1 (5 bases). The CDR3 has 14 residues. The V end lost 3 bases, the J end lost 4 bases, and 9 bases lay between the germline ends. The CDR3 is CASSFGHPTGELFF. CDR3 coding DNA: TGTGCCAGCAGTTTCGGACACCCCACCGGGGAGCTGTTTTTT.

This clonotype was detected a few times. This chain's CDR3 is CSAIFSDTQYF. The CDR3 DNA sequence: TGCAGTGCTATTTTTTCGGATACGCAGTATTTT. This sequence joins TRBV20-1 and TRBJ2-3; D is unclear. The CDR3 sequence is 11 residues long. Germline V CDR1 and CDR2: DFQATT, SNEGSKA (reference sequence). The V and J ends lost 4 bases and 6 bases respectively, with 8 bases between them.

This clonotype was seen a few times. The CDR3 DNA follows: TGCGCCAGCAGTACCCCGGGGTCTGGGGCCAACGTCCTGACTTTC. Its translation is CASSTPGSGANVLTF. The chain recombines TRBV5-1 with TRBJ2-6; possibly TRBD2 for D (5 bases). Between the trimmed V and J ends, which lost 5 bases and 1 base, there was a span of 10 bases. CDR1 and CDR2 from the germline V gene are SGHRS and YFSETQ. This CDR3 has 15 amino acids.

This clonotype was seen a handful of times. The CDR3 reads CASSHAQNSNEKLFF. The CDR3 region has the DNA TGCGCCAGCAGCCACGCACAGAACAGTAATGAAAAACTGTTTTTT. The chain carries TRBV4-3 and TRBJ1-4; D is undetermined. V was shortened by 3 bases and J by 4 bases, with 12 bases between the two germline ends. The CDR3 totals 15 residues. Germline V gene sequence: CDR1 LGHNA, CDR2 YSLEER.

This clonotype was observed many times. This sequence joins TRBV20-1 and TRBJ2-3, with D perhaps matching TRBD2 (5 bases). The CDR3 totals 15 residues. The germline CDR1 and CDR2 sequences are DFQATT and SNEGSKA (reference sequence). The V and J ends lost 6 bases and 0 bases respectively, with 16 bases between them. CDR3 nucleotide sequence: TGCAGTGCGTCGAGGGTACCGGGGAGCACAGATACGCAGTATTTT. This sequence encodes CSASRVPGSTDTQYF.

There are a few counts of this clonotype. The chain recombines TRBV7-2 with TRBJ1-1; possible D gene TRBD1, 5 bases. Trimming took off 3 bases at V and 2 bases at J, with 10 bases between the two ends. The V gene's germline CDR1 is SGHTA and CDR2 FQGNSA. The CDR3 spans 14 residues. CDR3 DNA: TGTGCCAGCAGCTTCCTCCAGGGTAACACTGAAGCTTTCTTT. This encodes CASSFLQGNTEAFF.

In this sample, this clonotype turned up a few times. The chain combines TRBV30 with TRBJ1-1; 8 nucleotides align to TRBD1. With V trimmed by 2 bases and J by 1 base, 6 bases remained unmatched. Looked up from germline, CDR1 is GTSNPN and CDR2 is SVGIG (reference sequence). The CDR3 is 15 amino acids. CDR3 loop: CAWSSQDRANTEAFF. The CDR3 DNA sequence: TGTGCCTGGAGTTCTCAGGACAGGGCGAACACTGAAGCTTTCTTT.

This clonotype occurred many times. DNA of the CDR3: TGTGCCAGCTCACCTCGACAGGCGGGAGAGACCCAGTACTTC. It codes for CASSPRQAGETQYF. The chain carries TRBV18 and TRBJ2-5, with D maybe TRBD1 (6 bases). The CDR3 extends over 14 amino acids. Between the trimmed V and J ends, which lost 3 bases and 4 bases, there was a span of 12 bases. Germline lookup yields CDR1 KGHSH and CDR2 LQKENI. Full variable domain (missing parts from reference TRBV18 and TRBJ2-5): NAGVMQNPRHLVRRRGQEARLRCSPMKGHSHVYWYRQLPEEGLKFMVYLQKENIIDESGMPKERFSAEFPKEGPSILRIQQVVRGDSAAYFCASSPRQAGETQYFGPGTRLLVL.

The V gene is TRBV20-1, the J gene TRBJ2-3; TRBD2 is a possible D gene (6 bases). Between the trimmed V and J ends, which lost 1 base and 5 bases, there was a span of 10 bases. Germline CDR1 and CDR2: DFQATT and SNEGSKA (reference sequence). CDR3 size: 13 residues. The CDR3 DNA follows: TGCAGTGCTAGAGGGCGGGGTGGAGATACGCAGTATTTT. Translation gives CSARGRGGDTQYF.

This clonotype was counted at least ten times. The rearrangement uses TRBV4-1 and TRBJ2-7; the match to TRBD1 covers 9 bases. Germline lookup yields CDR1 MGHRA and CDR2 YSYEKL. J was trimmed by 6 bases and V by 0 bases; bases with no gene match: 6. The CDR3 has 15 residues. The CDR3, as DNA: TGCGCCAGCAGCCAAGATACTTGGACAGGGGTCGAGCAGTACGTC. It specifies CASSQDTWTGVEQYV.

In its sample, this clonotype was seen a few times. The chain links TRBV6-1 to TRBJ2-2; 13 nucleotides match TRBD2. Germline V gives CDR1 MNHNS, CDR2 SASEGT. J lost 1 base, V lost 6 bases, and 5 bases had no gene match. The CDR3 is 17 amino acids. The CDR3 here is CASRPRLAGGNTGELFF. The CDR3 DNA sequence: TGTGCCAGCAGACCCCGACTAGCGGGGGGGAACACCGGGGAGCTGTTTTTT.

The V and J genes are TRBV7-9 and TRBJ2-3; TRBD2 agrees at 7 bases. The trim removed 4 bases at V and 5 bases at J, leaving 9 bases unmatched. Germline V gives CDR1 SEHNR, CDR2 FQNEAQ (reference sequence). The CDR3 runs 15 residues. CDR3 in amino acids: CASSSTSSPRDTQYF. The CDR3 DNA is TGTGCCAGCAGCTCGACTAGCAGCCCTCGAGATACGCAGTATTTT. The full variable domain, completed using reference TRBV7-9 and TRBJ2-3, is DTGVSQNPRHKITKRGQNVTFRCDPISEHNRLYWYRQTLGQGPEFLTYFQNEAQLEKSRLLSDRFSAERPKGSFSTLEIQRTEQGDSAMYLCASSSTSSPRDTQYFGPGTRLTVL.

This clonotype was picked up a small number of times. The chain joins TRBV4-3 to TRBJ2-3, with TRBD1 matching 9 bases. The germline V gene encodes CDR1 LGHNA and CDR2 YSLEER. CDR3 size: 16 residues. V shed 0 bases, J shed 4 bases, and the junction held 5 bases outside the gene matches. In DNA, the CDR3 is TGCGCCAGCAGCCAAGATCCGGGACAGGGAGCAGATACGCAGTATTTT. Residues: CASSQDPGQGADTQYF.

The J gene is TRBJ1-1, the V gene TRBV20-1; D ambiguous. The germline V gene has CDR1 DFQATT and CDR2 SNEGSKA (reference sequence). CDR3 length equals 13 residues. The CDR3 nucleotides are TGCAATGCCGGGTCGGATGTGAACACTGAAGCTTTCTTT. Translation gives CNAGSDVNTEAFF.

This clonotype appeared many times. The CDR3, as DNA: TGTGCCAGCAGTGAACAGGGGGGGTGGATGGATGAGCAGTTCTTC. This gives the protein CASSEQGGWMDEQFF. This chain uses TRBV25-1 with TRBJ2-1, with D perhaps being TRBD1 or TRBD2 (7 bases each). Trimming left V 2 bases short and J 8 bases short, with 16 bases between. This CDR3 comprises 15 residues. Germline CDR1 MGHDK, CDR2 SYGVNS.

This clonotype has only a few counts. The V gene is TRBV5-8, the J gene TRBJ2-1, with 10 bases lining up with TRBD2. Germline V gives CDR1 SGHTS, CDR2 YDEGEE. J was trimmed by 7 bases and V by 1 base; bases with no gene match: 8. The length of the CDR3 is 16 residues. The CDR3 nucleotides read TGTGCCAGCAGCTTGATTTGGACTAGCGGCCGTAATGAGCAGTTCTTC. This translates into CASSLIWTSGRNEQFF.

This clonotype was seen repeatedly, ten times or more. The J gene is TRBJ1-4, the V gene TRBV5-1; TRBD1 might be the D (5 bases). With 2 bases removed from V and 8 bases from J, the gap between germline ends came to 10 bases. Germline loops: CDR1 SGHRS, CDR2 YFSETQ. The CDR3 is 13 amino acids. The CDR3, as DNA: TGCGCCAGCAGCTTCCAGGGCGAGGAAAAACTGTTTTTT. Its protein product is CASSFQGEEKLFF.

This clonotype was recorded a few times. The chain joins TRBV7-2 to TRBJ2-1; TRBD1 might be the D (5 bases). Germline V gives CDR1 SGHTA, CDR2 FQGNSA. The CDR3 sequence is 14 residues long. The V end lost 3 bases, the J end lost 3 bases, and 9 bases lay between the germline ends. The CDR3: CASSFSTDYNEQFF. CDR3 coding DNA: TGTGCCAGCAGCTTTTCGACAGACTACAATGAGCAGTTCTTC.

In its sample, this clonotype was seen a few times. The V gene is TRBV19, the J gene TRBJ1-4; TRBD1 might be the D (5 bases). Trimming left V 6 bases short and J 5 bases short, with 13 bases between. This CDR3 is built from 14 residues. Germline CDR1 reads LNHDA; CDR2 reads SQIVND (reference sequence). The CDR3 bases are TGTGCCAGTAGGCTCGGACAACGAAATGAAAAACTGTTTTTT. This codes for CASRLGQRNEKLFF. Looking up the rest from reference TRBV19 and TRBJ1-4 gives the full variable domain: DGGITQSPKYLFRKEGQNVTLSCEQNLNHDAMYWYRQDPGQGLRLIYYSQIVNDFQKGDIAEGYSVSREKKESFPLTVTSAQKNPTAFYLCASRLGQRNEKLFFGSGTQLSVL.

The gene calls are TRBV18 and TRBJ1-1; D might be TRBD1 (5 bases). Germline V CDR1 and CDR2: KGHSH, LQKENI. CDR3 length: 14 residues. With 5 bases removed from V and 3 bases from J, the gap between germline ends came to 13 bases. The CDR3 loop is CASSSQGRDTEAFF. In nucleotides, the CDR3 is TGTGCCAGCTCATCGCAGGGTAGGGACACTGAAGCTTTCTTT.

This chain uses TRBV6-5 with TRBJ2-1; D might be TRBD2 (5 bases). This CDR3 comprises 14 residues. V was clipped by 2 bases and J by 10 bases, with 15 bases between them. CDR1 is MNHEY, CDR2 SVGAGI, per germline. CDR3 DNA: TGTGCCAGCAGTTACGTTTCGGGGAGCAGGGAGCAGTTCTTC. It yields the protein CASSYVSGSREQFF.

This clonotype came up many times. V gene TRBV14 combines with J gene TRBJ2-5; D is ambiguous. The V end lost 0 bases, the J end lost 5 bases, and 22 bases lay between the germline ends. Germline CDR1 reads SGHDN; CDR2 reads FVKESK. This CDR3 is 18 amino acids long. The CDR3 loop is CASSQDPPGVAIVETQYF. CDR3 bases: TGTGCCAGCAGCCAAGACCCCCCTGGGGTAGCCATAGTGGAGACCCAGTACTTC. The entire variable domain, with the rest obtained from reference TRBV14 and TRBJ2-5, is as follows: EAGVTQFPSHSVIEKGQTVTLRCDPISGHDNLYWYRRVMGKEIKFLLHFVKESKQDESGMPNNRFLAERTGGTYSTLKVQPAELEDSGVYFCASSQDPPGVAIVETQYFGPGTRLLVL.

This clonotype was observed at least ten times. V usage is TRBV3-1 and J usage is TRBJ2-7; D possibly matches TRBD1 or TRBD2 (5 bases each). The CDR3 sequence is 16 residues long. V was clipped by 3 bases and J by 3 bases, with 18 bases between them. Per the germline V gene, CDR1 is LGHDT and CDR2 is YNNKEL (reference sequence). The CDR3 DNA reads TGTGCCAGCAGCCACATCGGAAGGGGACCCAACTACGAGCAGTACTTC. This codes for CASSHIGRGPNYEQYF.

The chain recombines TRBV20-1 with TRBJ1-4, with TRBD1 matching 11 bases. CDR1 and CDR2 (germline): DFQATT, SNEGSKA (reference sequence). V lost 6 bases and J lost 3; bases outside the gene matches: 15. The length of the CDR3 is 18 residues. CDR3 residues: CSAAGTGGQVSSNEKLFF. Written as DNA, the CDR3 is TGCAGTGCAGCCGGGACAGGGGGTCAAGTTTCTTCTAATGAAAAACTGTTTTTT.

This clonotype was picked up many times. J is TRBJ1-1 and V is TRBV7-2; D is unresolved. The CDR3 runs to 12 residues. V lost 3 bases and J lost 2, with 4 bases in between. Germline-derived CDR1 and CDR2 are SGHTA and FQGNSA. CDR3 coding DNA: TGTGCCAGCAGCTTTTCTAACACTGAAGCTTTCTTT. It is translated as CASSFSNTEAFF.

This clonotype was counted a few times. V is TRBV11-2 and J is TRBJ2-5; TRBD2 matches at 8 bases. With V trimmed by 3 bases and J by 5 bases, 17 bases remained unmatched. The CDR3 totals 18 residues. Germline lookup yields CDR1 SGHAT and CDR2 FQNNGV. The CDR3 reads CASSFGAGGSAVWETQYF. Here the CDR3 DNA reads TGTGCCAGCAGCTTTGGGGCGGGGGGCTCCGCTGTCTGGGAGACCCAGTACTTC.

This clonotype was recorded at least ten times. CDR3 residues: CSVEDPRELALEQFF. The CDR3 DNA is TGCAGCGTTGAAGATCCCAGGGAGCTAGCGCTTGAGCAGTTCTTC. The rearrangement links TRBV29-1 to TRBJ2-1; D perhaps matches TRBD2 (6 bases). Deletions cut 0 bases from V and 9 bases from J, with 18 bases between. Germline V gene sequence: CDR1 SQVTM, CDR2 ANQGSEA. The CDR3 sequence is 15 residues long.